The entry below gives a single T cell receptor beta chain sequence along with its context. What it binds is not known. This specimen comes from a study of shared clonotypes between healthy human individuals. Points from the study as a whole: Large sequencing depth failed to make sorted-subset sequencing complete, rarefaction showed.

Naive CD8 cells, CD45RO-negative and positively selected for CCR7, excluded terminally differentiated effector memory CD45RA+ cells. V lost 3 bases to trimming and J lost 1 base; unmatched junction nucleotides: 3. The CDR3 sequence is 14 residues long. Germline-derived CDR1 and CDR2 are SGHNT and YYREEE (reference sequence). Every subset's genomic DNA went evenly onto several immunoSEQ plates. Each replicate PCR on the sorted subsets used 200 to 250 ng DNA (around 30,000 T cell genomes). The assay was immunoSEQ multiplex PCR, and TCRdb's table has in-frame clones only and misses some. The sample has roughly 890,000 clones, 80% to 95% seen once.

The specimen sequenced was naive CD8+ T cells sorted from blood. V usage is TRBV5-4 and J usage is TRBJ2-7, with 8 bases matching TRBD1. The sequence came from a man aged 25 to 40 in good health. CDR3 DNA sequence: TGTGCCAGCAGCTCTGACAGGGGATCCTACGAGCAGTACTTC. Its translation is CASSSDRGSYEQYF.